This T cell receptor beta chain was found in a study of metastatic and nonmetastatic thyroid tumors. On the study more broadly: Repertoires from malignant and benign thyroid patients were compared across blood and tumor or nodule tissue. Study-level results: Relative to benign nodules, malignant thyroid tumors were reportedly characterized by significantly elevated TCR beta diversity in blood and tumor.

This clone has a handful of counts. Its antigen is currently unknown. Ahead of thyroid surgery, no patient had received treatment of any kind. Source study methods: What underpinned the distant-metastasis classifier for papillary thyroid cancer was the set of CDR3 differences across clinicopathological groups. TCRdb called clones again from the PCR reads with MiXCR. It is TCRdb's table, rather than the study itself, that gives the V and J calls and clone size. The sample records about 56,000 clones, 25% to 30% being singletons. This CDR3 contains 17 residues. Trimming cost V 1 base and J 1 base; bases outside gene matches: 3. Germline values: CDR1 MNHEY, CDR2 SVGEGT.

The sequence was collected from a female donor with papillary thyroid cancer or a benign thyroid nodule (not recorded which). Some clones in this sample may be carry-over from other donors' samples. The specimen sequenced was blood. J is TRBJ2-3 and V is TRBV6-2 or TRBV6-3; TRBD2 matches 12 bases. CDR3: CASSYFWTSGGTDTQYF. CDR3 coding DNA: TGTGCCAGCAGTTACTTCTGGACTAGCGGGGGCACAGATACGCAGTATTTT.